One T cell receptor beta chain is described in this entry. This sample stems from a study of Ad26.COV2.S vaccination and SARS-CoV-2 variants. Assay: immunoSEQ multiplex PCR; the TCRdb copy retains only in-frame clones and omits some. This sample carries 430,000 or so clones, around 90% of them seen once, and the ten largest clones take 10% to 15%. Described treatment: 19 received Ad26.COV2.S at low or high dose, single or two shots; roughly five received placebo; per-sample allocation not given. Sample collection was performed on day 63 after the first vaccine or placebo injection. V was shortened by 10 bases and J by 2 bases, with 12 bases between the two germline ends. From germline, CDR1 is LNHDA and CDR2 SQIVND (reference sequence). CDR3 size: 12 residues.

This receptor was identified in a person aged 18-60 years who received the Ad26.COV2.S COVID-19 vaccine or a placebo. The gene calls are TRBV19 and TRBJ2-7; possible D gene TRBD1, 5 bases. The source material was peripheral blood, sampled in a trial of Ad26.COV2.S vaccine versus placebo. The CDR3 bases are TGTGCCACGAAAGCAGGGACCTACGAGCAGTACTTC. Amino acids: CATKAGTYEQYF.